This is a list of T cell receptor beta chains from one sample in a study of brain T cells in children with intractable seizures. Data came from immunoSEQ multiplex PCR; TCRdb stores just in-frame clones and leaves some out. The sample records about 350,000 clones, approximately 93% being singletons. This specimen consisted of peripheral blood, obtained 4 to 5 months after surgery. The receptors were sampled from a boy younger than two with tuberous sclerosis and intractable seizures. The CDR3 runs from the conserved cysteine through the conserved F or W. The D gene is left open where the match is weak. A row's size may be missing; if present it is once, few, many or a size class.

DNA: TGCGCCAGCAGCTTTTCTCTATCCCACTCTGGGGCCAACGTCCTGACTTTC
CDR3: CASSFSLSHSGANVLTF
J: TRBJ2-6
D: -
size: -
V: TRBV5-1

DNA: TGTGCCTGGACTAGGGGGGTAACGCAGTATTTT
CDR3: CAWTRGVTQYF
J: TRBJ2-3
D: -
size: -
V: TRBV30

DNA: TGTGCCAGCAGCCAAGTACGGGACCCTGGAAACACCATATATTTT
CDR3: CASSQVRDPGNTIYF
J: TRBJ1-3
D: -
size: -
V: TRBV4-2

DNA: TGTGCCAGTAGTGTGGGACAGATGAACACTGAAGCTTTCTTT
CDR3: CASSVGQMNTEAFF
J: TRBJ1-1
D: TRBD1
size: -
V: TRBV19

DNA: TGTGCCAGCAGCCTCGGACAGGGGGGGTGGGAGACCCAGTACTTC
CDR3: CASSLGQGGWETQYF
J: TRBJ2-5
D: TRBD1
size: -
V: TRBV28

DNA: TGTGCCAGTAGTAAAGGACAGGGGACCTCTGGGGCCAACGTCCTGACTTTC
CDR3: CASSKGQGTSGANVLTF
J: TRBJ2-6
D: TRBD1
size: -
V: TRBV19

DNA: TGTGCCAGTAGTAACACCGGGACAGGTGCCCTCGAGCAGTACTTC
CDR3: CASSNTGTGALEQYF
J: TRBJ2-7
D: TRBD1
size: -
V: TRBV19

DNA: TGTGCTAGTTCTTCAGGGACTCCCTCCACAGATACGCAGTATTTT
CDR3: CASSSGTPSTDTQYF
J: TRBJ2-3
D: -
size: -
V: TRBV7-7

DNA: TGCAGCGTAGACAAGGGCTTGGAAGAGACCCAGTACTTC
CDR3: CSVDKGLEETQYF
J: TRBJ2-5
D: -
size: -
V: TRBV29-1

DNA: TGTGCCAGCAGCAGGTCCCTTAGAGAAAAACTGTTTTTT
CDR3: CASSRSLREKLFF
J: TRBJ1-4
D: -
size: -
V: TRBV21-1

DNA: TGTGCCACCAGTGCCTCCTGGGGGCCCTACGAGCAGTACTTC
CDR3: CATSASWGPYEQYF
J: TRBJ2-7
D: -
size: -
V: TRBV24-1

DNA: TGCGCCAGCTTAGACACCGGTCCAACAGATACGCAGTATTTT
CDR3: CASLDTGPTDTQYF
J: TRBJ2-3
D: -
size: once
V: TRBV5-1

DNA: TGTGCCTGCCGTGCTCTGGGAAACAATGAGCAGTTCTTC
CDR3: CACRALGNNEQFF
J: TRBJ2-1
D: -
size: -
V: TRBV2

DNA: TGTGCCAGTAGGGGGTATAGCAATCAGCCCCAGCATTTT
CDR3: CASRGYSNQPQHF
J: TRBJ1-5
D: -
size: -
V: TRBV19

DNA: TGTGCCTGGAGTGTAACGGCCAGGGGGAATAATTCACCCCTCCACTTT
CDR3: CAWSVTARGNNSPLHF
J: TRBJ1-6
D: TRBD1
size: -
V: TRBV30